This TCR beta chain was sequenced for a study of shared clonotypes between healthy human individuals. The sorted-subset replicate PCRs were given 200 ng DNA, which is 25,000 to 35,000 T cell genomes. The method was immunoSEQ multiplex PCR; TCRdb's version includes in-frame clones alone and lacks a portion of them. This repertoire shows roughly 720,000 clones, around 90% found once; its top ten account for 34%. In regard to this clone: What it binds is not known.

There are 14 residues in the CDR3. V lost 9 bases to trimming and J lost 2 bases, with 11 bases between them. Germline-derived CDR1 and CDR2 are ENHRY and SYGVKD. Study-wide results and limits: Sharing of clonotypes among donors was expected to vary with sequencing depth.

The receptor was derived from a man between 18 and 29 years old in good health. Some clones in this sample may be carry-over from other donors' samples. The chain has TRBV10-3 and TRBJ2-6, with D perhaps given as TRBD1 or TRBD2 (6 bases each). The sample taken for sequencing was memory CD8+ T cells from PBMCs. Sample subset: CD45RO+ cells pooled with CCR7-negative TemRA cells. The CDR3 region has the DNA TGTGCCATGGGGGGCTTCGCTGGGGCCAACGTCCTGACTTTC. It yields the protein CAMGGFAGANVLTF.